The 15 T cell receptor beta chains presented below share a single source sample, sequenced in a study of T cell repertoires in cytomegalovirus infection. TCRdb recomputed calls from the reads with MiXCR, one row per CDR3 protein. Found here are more than 150,000 distinct CDR3 sequences, approximately 19% of them singletons; the top ten hold around 3.1%. Sample: PBMCs. The receptors come from a human donor in good health (CMV status not recorded). Some clones in this sample may be carry-over from other donors' samples.

This clonotype turned up a few times. V gene TRBV19 combines with J gene TRBJ1-2; maybe TRBD1 (6 bases). CDR1 LNHDA and CDR2 SQIVND come from the germline V gene (reference sequence). This CDR3 has 14 residues. The V end lost 1 base, the J end lost 6 bases, and 12 bases lay between the germline ends. This CDR3 reads CASSIVGGLNGYTF. Written as DNA, the CDR3 is TGTGCCAGTAGTATAGTCGGGGGGCTCAATGGCTACACCTTC. Complete variable domain (other parts from reference TRBV19 and TRBJ1-2): DGGITQSPKYLFRKEGQNVTLSCEQNLNHDAMYWYRQDPGQGLRLIYYSQIVNDFQKGDIAEGYSVSREKKESFPLTVTSAQKNPTAFYLCASSIVGGLNGYTFGSGTRLTVV.

The chain has TRBV29-1 and TRBJ2-2, with D perhaps given as TRBD1 or TRBD2 (5 bases each). Per germline, CDR1 SQVTM and CDR2 ANQGSEA. Deletions cut 5 bases from V and 2 bases from J, with 12 bases between. CDR3 length: 14 amino acids. The CDR3 loop is CSVSPGPNTGELFF. In nucleotides, the CDR3 is TGCAGCGTTTCTCCGGGACCTAACACCGGGGAGCTGTTTTTT.

Comments on this clonotype: One junction end disagrees with the germline gene, perhaps due to a read error. This chain uses TRBV12-5 with TRBJ2-1, with D maybe TRBD1 (6 bases). This CDR3 is built from 13 residues. Germline CDR1 reads LGHNT; CDR2 reads FRNRAP. CDR3 amino acids: CPSRVSGVNEQFF. Written as DNA, the CDR3 is TGTCCTAGTAGGGTTTCAGGGGTCAATGAGCAGTTCTTC.

This chain links TRBV7-9 with TRBJ2-1; D remains ambiguous. Trimming cost V 6 bases and J 5 bases, with 8 bases left between them. There are 12 residues in the CDR3. The germline CDR1 and CDR2 sequences are SEHNR and FQNEAQ (reference sequence). In nucleotides, the CDR3 is TGTGCCAGCAGTCCGGACCACAATGAGCAGTTCTTC. Its translation is CASSPDHNEQFF.

This rearrangement joins TRBV29-1 to TRBJ2-7, with TRBD1 matching 8 bases. This CDR3 region has 12 residues. Germline assignment: CDR1 SQVTM and CDR2 ANQGSEA. With 7 bases clipped from V and 3 bases from J, the junction kept 5 bases outside the gene matches. This chain's CDR3 is CSGGTGGYEQYF. The CDR3 DNA sequence: TGCAGCGGGGGGACAGGTGGCTACGAGCAGTACTTC.

This rearrangement joins TRBV20-1 to TRBJ1-2, with TRBD1 matching 8 bases. V shed 0 bases and J 8 bases; nucleotides not matched to a gene: 11. The germline V gene has CDR1 DFQATT and CDR2 SNEGSKA (reference sequence). CDR3 size: 15 residues. CDR3 loop: CSARETNRGYGGYTF. The CDR3 bases are TGCAGTGCTAGAGAAACAAACAGGGGGTACGGAGGCTACACCTTC.

This clonotype came up many times. The CDR3 DNA follows: TGTGCCAGCAGCTCTTACTGGACAAGCACCGGGGAGCTGTTTTTT. Its translation: CASSSYWTSTGELFF. This chain links TRBV7-2 with TRBJ2-2, with D possibly TRBD1 on 5 matching bases. There are 15 residues in the CDR3. Germline CDR1 is SGHTA and CDR2 is FQGNSA. The V end lost 4 bases, the J end lost 4 bases, and 13 bases lay between the germline ends.

This clonotype was detected ten times or more. The chain has TRBV6-1 and TRBJ2-7, with D possibly being TRBD1 or TRBD2 (5 bases each). The CDR3 totals 13 residues. Trimming took 5 bases from V and 3 from J, leaving 11 bases between them. Germline lookup yields CDR1 MNHNS and CDR2 SASEGT. The CDR3 is CASSIERGYEQYF. DNA for the CDR3: TGTGCCAGCAGTATCGAGAGGGGCTACGAGCAGTACTTC.

In this sample, this clonotype turned up a few times. The rearrangement uses TRBV6-5 and TRBJ2-3; TRBD1 agrees at 8 bases. The J segment lost 5 bases and the V segment lost 4 bases, leaving 8 bases of the junction unmatched. In germline, CDR1 is MNHEY, CDR2 SVGAGI. The CDR3 is 15 amino acids. This chain's CDR3 is CASSFQGARGDTQYF. For the CDR3, the DNA is TGTGCCAGCAGTTTCCAGGGGGCCCGTGGAGATACGCAGTATTTT.

This rearrangement joins TRBV28 to TRBJ1-4; D gene ambiguous. Deletions cut 2 bases from V and 6 bases from J, with 7 bases between. This CDR3 contains 13 residues. From germline, CDR1 is MDHEN and CDR2 SYDVKM. The CDR3 nucleotides read TGTGCCAGCAGTTTAGTGAGTGATGAAAAACTGTTTTTT. Translating it yields CASSLVSDEKLFF.

CDR3 nucleotide sequence: TGTGCCAGCAGTCTACTCGAGGGTAAAAACATTCAGTACTTC. Protein sequence: CASSLLEGKNIQYF. The V gene is TRBV28, the J gene TRBJ2-4; TRBD2 is a possible D gene (5 bases). Germline CDR1 and CDR2: MDHEN and SYDVKM. The CDR3 spans 14 residues. V was cut by 5 bases and J by 4 bases, with 12 bases left in between.

Only a few counts were recorded for this clonotype. The chain uses TRBV6-2 or TRBV6-3 and TRBJ2-1, with a tentative D call TRBD2 (5 bases). The germline CDR1 and CDR2 sequences are MNHEY and SVGEGT. V lost 2 bases to trimming and J lost 2 bases, with 19 bases between them. The CDR3 runs to 18 residues. The CDR3 region is CASSYASTGSHAYNEQFF. CDR3 DNA sequence: TGTGCCAGCAGTTACGCTTCTACGGGATCCCATGCCTACAATGAGCAGTTCTTC.

The CDR3 protein is CASSISDRSNEKLFF. CDR3 DNA: TGTGCCAGTAGTATTTCGGACAGATCTAATGAAAAACTGTTTTTT. The chain combines TRBV19 with TRBJ1-4, with a tentative D call TRBD1 (6 bases). Trimming cost V 3 bases and J 3 bases, with 11 bases left between them. Germline-derived CDR1 and CDR2 are LNHDA and SQIVND (reference sequence). This CDR3 comprises 15 residues.

This clonotype has just a few counts. The CDR3 loop is CATYPGGAGTEAFF. The CDR3 DNA follows: TGTGCCACGTACCCGGGAGGGGCCGGCACTGAAGCTTTCTTT. The chain links TRBV10-3 to TRBJ1-1; a weak D match, TRBD1 (5 bases). Trimming stripped 10 bases from V and 4 bases from J, with 19 bases between. CDR3 size: 14 residues. Germline loops: CDR1 ENHRY, CDR2 SYGVKD.

The V call is TRBV5-1, the J call TRBJ2-7, with 11 bases that match TRBD2. The CDR3 length is 14 residues. The V segment lost 4 bases and the J segment 3 bases; nucleotides outside the gene matches: 3. Germline lookup yields CDR1 SGHRS and CDR2 YFSETQ. CDR3 residues: CASSLLAGDYEQYF. In nucleotides, the CDR3 is TGCGCCAGCAGCCTACTAGCGGGGGACTACGAGCAGTACTTC.